The entry below describes one TCR beta chain. Here immunoSEQ multiplex PCR was the method, and the copy in TCRdb shows in-frame clones only, minus some. The repertoire has about 55,000 clones, about 87% of them found once; the top ten carry over 0.5%. Trimming took 5 bases from V and 5 from J, leaving 13 bases between them. This CDR3 contains 14 residues. Germline V gene sequence: CDR1 PRHDT, CDR2 FYEKMQ (reference sequence). The entry originates in a study of T cell changes during pregnancy in multiple sclerosis. The chain combines TRBV13 with TRBJ1-5; D perhaps matches TRBD1 (5 bases). The sample consisted of CD4+ T cells from peripheral blood mononuclear cells, taken in the first trimester of pregnancy. The TCR comes from a female donor with multiple sclerosis, enrolled in a pregnancy study. In nucleotides, the CDR3 is TGTGCCAGCAGCCCGGACAAATCTTATCAGCCCCAGCATTTT. This encodes CASSPDKSYQPQHF.